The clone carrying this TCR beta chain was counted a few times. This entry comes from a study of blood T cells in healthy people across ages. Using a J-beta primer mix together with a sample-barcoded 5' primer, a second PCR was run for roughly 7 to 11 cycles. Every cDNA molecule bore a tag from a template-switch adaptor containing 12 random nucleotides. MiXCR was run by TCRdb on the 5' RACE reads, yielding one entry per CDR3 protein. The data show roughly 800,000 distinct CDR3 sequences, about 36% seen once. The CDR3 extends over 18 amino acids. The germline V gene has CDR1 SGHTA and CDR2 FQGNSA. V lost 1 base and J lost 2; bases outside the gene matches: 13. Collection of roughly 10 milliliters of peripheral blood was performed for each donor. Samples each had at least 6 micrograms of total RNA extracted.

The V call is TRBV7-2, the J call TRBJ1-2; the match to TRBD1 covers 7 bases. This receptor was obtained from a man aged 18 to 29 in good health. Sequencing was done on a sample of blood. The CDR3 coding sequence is TGTGCCAGCAGCTTAGGGGGGGGCGGACAGGTCCCAAACTATGGCTACACCTTC. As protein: CASSLGGGGQVPNYGYTF.